This T cell receptor beta chain was documented in a study of post-analysis software for immune sequencing data. Whole-study context: Disease courses included relapsing-remitting, secondary progressive and progressive-relapsing multiple sclerosis.

TCR beta cDNA libraries included unique molecular identifiers. With about 0.95 to 10 million T cells as the source, about half a million cDNA molecules resulted. TCRdb re-called the PCR reads through MiXCR, storing one row per CDR3 protein. Altogether hundreds of thousands of distinct CDR3 sequences are present, 30% being singletons, with the ten largest covering more than 0.45%. In regard to this clonotype: Its matching antigen is unknown.

Whole-study results and caveats: When compared against controls, multiple sclerosis patients showed significantly lower normalized Chao1 diversity. TRBV segments more frequent in patients than in controls numbered five and included TRBV5-6, TRBV5-1 and TRBV20-1. The F measure placed samples prepared in the same batch into strongly shared clusters.

This CDR3 is 11 amino acids long. Trimming cost V 4 bases and J 6 bases, with 4 bases left between them. Germline V gives CDR1 MGHDK, CDR2 SYGVNS. This sequence was found in a girl between 10 and 17 years old with multiple sclerosis. The V gene is TRBV25-1, the J gene TRBJ2-1, with D unresolved. The sequencing sample was made of blood. CDR3 in DNA: TGTGCCAGCAGTGTCCTCAATGAGCAGTTCTTC. Amino acids: CASSVLNEQFF.